This T cell receptor beta chain was sequenced in a study of blood T cell repertoires in COVID-19. Looking at the study overall: PBMCs, B-cell-depleted T cells, or T cells provided the cDNA or gDNA that made up the material.

V trimming: 0 bases; J trimming: 6 bases; junction bases outside the gene matches: 4. The CDR3 contains 15 residues. From germline, CDR1 is LNHNV and CDR2 YYDKDF (reference sequence). As processed by the authors: How many nucleated cells were present was estimated from reference gene primer amplification. The table came from immunoSEQ multiplex PCR; TCRdb's copy has only in-frame clones and leaves some out. For V, J and clone size, that table is used; D and trimming come from the DNA. The sample carries 250,000 to 400,000 clones, roughly 88% recorded once. The specimen was peripheral blood. The clonotype was recovered from a woman between 25 and 40 years old with COVID-19, enrolled during active disease. J is TRBJ2-3 and V is TRBV15, with 9 bases matching TRBD1. CDR3 region: CATSRDRQGGDTQYF. CDR3 bases: TGTGCCACCAGCAGAGACCGACAGGGGGGGGATACGCAGTATTTT.